The rows below give T cell receptor beta chains drawn from one sample of a study of CD8 T cells in ankylosing spondylitis. MiXCR was run by TCRdb on the 5' RACE reads, yielding one entry per CDR3 protein. Among about 500,000 distinct CDR3 sequences listed, over 4% were seen once. Source material: blood, either unsorted or a sorted T cell fraction (not recorded which). Receptors were obtained from a male donor with ankylosing spondylitis. Each CDR3 is given with its conserved first and last residue. The D gene is left open where the match is weak. Clone sizes are given selectively: once, few, many, or a class where the clone is expanded.

j_call clone_size d_call v_call cdr3_nt cdr3_aa
TRBJ1-2 NA TRBD1 TRBV19 TGTGCCAGTAGTGGTCGGACAGGGTCCGGCGGCTACACCTTC CASSGRTGSGGYTF
TRBJ2-2 many NA TRBV5-1 TGCGCCAGCAGCTTGGCCCAGGGGAACACCGGGGAGCTGTTTTTT CASSLAQGNTGELFF
TRBJ2-5 NA NA TRBV5-1 TGCGCCAGCAGCTCCGGGCAGGGATCGGGGGAGACCCAGTACTTC CASSSGQGSGETQYF
TRBJ2-7 many TRBD2 TRBV10-2 TGCGCCAGCAGTGTGATTAGCGGGAGGGGCGAGCAGTACTTC CASSVISGRGEQYF
TRBJ2-3 many NA TRBV28 TGTGCCAGCAGTCTGATACAGCGCGCAGATACGCAGTATTTT CASSLIQRADTQYF
TRBJ2-7 NA TRBD1 TRBV9 TGTGCCAGCAGTAGGGACAGTAGCCACGAGCAGTACTTC CASSRDSSHEQYF
TRBJ2-3 few NA TRBV27 TGTGCCAGCAGTTTAACTACCTCCACAGATACGCAGTATTTT CASSLTTSTDTQYF
TRBJ2-1 many TRBD2 TRBV20-1 TGCAGTGCTAGAGGGGTAGCGGGAGCGTCCTACAATGAGCAGTTCTTC CSARGVAGASYNEQFF
TRBJ1-5 many NA TRBV6-2/TRBV6-3 TGTGCCAGCAGTCAGGGAGGTGGCAAGCAGCCCCAGCATTTT CASSQGGGKQPQHF
TRBJ1-2 NA NA TRBV15 TGTGCCACCAGCAGAGATCCCGGCGGAGACTATGGCTACACCTTC CATSRDPGGDYGYTF
TRBJ2-7 NA NA TRBV3-1 TGTGCCAGCAGGTACACCCATGGGTACGAGCAGTACTTC CASRYTHGYEQYF
TRBJ1-2 many NA TRBV12-3/TRBV12-4 TGTGCCAGCAGTCCGAGTACAGGGATTGGTCATGGCTACACCTTC CASSPSTGIGHGYTF
TRBJ2-7 many NA TRBV6-1 TGTGCCAGCAGTGAAGCCGGGGTCTCCTACGAGCAGTACTTC CASSEAGVSYEQYF
TRBJ2-1 many NA TRBV5-1 TGCGCCAGCAGCTGGGGTCTGGGCGTTGAGGGTGAGCAGTTCTTC CASSWGLGVEGEQFF